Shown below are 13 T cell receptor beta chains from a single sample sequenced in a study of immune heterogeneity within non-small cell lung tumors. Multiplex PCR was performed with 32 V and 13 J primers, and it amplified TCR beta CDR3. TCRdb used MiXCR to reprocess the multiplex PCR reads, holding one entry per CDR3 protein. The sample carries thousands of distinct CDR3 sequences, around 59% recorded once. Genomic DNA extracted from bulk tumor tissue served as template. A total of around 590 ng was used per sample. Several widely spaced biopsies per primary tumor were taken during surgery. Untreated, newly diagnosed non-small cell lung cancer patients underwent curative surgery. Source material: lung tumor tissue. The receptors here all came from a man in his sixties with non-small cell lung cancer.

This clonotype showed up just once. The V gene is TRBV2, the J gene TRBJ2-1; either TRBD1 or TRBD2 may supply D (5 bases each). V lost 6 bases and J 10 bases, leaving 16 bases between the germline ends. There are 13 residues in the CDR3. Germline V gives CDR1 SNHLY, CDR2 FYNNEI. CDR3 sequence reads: CASSERGLWEQFF. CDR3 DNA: TGTGCCAGCAGCGAACGGGGCCTCTGGGAGCAGTTCTTC.

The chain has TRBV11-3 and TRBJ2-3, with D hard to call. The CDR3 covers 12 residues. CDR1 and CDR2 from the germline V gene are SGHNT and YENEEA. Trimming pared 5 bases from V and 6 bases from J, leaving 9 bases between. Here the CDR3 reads CASSIGWDTQYF. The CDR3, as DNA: TGTGCCAGCAGCATCGGATGGGATACGCAGTATTTT.

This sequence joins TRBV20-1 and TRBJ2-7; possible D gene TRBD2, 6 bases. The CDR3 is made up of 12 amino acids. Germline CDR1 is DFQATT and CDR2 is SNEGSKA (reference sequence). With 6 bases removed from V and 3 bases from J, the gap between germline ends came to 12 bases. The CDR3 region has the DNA TGCAGTGCGGGCGGGATCAACTACGAGCAGTACTTC. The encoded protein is CSAGGINYEQYF.

CDR3 bases: TGCAGTGCTAGTTTGCCCGTGGGCTCTGGAAACACCATATATTTT. It specifies CSASLPVGSGNTIYF. The chain combines TRBV20-1 with TRBJ1-3; unclear D gene. Germline V gives CDR1 DFQATT, CDR2 SNEGSKA (reference sequence). Trimming pared 3 bases from V and 0 bases from J, leaving 12 bases between. This CDR3 is built from 15 residues.

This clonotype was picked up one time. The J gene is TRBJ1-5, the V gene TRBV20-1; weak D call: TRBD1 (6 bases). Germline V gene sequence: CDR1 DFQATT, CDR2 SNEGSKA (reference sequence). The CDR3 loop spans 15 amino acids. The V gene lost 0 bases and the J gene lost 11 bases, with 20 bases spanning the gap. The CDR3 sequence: CSARDSGAPGEAQHF. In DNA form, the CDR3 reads TGCAGTGCTAGAGATTCAGGGGCCCCGGGTGAAGCCCAGCATTTT.

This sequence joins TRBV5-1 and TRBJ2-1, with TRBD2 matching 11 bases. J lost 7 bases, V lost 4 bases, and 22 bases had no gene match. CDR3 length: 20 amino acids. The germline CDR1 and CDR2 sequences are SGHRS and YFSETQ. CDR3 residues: CASSTVKRGSSGGNGNEQFF. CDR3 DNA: TGCGCCAGCAGCACCGTGAAGAGGGGGTCTAGCGGGGGGAATGGTAATGAGCAGTTCTTC. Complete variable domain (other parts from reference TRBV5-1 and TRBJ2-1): KAGVTQTPRYLIKTRGQQVTLSCSPISGHRSVSWYQQTPGQGLQFLFEYFSETQRNKGNFPGRFSGRQFSNSRSEMNVSTLELGDSALYLCASSTVKRGSSGGNGNEQFFGPGTRLTVL.

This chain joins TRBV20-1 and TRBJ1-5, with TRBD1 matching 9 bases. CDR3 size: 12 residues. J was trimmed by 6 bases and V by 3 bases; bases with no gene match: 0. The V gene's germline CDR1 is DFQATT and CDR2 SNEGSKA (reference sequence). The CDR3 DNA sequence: TGCAGTGCTAGGACAGGGGGTCAGCCCCAGCATTTT. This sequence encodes CSARTGGQPQHF.

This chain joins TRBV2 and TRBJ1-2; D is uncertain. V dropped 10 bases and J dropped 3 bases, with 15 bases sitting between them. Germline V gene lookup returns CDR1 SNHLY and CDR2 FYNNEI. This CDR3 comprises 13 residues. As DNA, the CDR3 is TGTGCCAAAACGCCAGGCCCCCACTATGGCTACACCTTC. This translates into CAKTPGPHYGYTF.

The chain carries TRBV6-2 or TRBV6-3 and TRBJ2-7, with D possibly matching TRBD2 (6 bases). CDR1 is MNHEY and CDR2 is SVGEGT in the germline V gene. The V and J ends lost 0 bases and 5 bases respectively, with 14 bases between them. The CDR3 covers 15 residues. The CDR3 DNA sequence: TGTGCCAGCAGTTACTCCCAACGGGAGCCGCACGAGCAGTACTTC. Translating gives CASSYSQREPHEQYF.

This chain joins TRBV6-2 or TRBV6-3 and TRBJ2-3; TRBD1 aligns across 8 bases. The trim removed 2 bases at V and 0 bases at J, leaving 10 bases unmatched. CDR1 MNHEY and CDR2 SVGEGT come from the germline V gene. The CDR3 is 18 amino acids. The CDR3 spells CASSYLPDRGPSTDTQYF. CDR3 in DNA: TGTGCCAGCAGTTACCTTCCCGACAGGGGTCCTAGCACAGATACGCAGTATTTT.

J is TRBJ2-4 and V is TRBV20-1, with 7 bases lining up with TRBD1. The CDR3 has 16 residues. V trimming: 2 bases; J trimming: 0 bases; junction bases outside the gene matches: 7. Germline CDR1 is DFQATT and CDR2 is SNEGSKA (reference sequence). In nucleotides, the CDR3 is TGCAGTGCTAGATTGTCAGGGGGAGAAGCCAAAAACATTCAGTACTTC. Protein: CSARLSGGEAKNIQYF.

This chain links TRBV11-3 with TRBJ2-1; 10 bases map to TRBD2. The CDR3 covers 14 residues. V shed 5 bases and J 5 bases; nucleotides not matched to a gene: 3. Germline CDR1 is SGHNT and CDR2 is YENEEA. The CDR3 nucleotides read TGTGCCAGCAGCCGGACTAGCGGTCACAATGAGCAGTTCTTC. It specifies CASSRTSGHNEQFF.

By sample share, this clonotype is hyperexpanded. CDR3: CASSSNTLGGNTIYF. CDR3 coding DNA: TGTGCCAGCAGCTCCAACACCTTGGGGGGAAACACCATATATTTT. The rearrangement uses TRBV9 and TRBJ1-3; D not certain. The CDR3 runs to 15 residues. The ends were cut back, 4 bases at V and 4 bases at J, with 15 bases in the middle. Looked up from germline, CDR1 is SGDLS and CDR2 is YYNGEE.